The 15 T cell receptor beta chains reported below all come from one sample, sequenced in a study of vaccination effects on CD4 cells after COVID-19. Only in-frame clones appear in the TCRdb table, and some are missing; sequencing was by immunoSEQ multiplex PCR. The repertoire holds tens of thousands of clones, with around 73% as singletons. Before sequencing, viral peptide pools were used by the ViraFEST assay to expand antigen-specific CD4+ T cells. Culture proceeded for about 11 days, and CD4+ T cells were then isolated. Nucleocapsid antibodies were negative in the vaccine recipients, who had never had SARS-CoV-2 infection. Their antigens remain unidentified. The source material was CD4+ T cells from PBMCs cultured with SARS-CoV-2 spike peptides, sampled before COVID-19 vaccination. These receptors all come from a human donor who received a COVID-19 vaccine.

CDR3 coding DNA: TGTGCCAGCAGCGTAGGTACTAGCTTATACAATGAGCAGTTCTTC. Protein product: CASSVGTSLYNEQFF. The chain is built from TRBV9 and TRBJ2-1; weak D call: TRBD2 (6 bases). Trimming removed 0 bases at V and 4 bases at J, with 11 bases between. The CDR3 runs 15 residues. The germline V gene has CDR1 SGDLS and CDR2 YYNGEE.

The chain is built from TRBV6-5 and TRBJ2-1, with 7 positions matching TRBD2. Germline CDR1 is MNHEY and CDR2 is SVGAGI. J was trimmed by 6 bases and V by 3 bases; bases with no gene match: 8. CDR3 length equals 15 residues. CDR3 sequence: CASSYESSGLNEQFF. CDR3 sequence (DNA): TGTGCCAGCAGTTATGAGTCTAGCGGACTCAATGAGCAGTTCTTC.

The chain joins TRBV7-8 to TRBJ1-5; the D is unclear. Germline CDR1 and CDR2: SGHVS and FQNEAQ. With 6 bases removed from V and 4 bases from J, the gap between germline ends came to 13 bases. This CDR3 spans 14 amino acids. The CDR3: CASSGREGNQPQHF. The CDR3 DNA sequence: TGTGCCAGCAGTGGCCGGGAGGGAAATCAGCCCCAGCATTTT.

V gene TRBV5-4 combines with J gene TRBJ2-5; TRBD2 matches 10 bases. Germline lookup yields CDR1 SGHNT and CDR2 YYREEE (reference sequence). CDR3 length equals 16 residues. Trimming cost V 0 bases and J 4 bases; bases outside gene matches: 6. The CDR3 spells CASSLAALAGLETQYF. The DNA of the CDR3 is TGTGCCAGCAGCTTGGCGGCACTAGCGGGGTTAGAGACCCAGTACTTC.

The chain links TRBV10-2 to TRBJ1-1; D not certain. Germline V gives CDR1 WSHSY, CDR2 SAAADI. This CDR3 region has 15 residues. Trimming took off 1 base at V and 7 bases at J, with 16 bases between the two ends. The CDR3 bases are TGCGCCAGCAGTGAGTTATTGGGAACTTGGGGTGAAGCTTTCTTT. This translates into CASSELLGTWGEAFF.

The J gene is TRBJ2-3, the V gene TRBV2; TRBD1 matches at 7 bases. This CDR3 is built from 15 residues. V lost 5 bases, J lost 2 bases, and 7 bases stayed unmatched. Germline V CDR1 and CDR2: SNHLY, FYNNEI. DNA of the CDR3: TGTGCCAGCAGTATAGGGGGCACGTACACAGATACGCAGTATTTT. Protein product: CASSIGGTYTDTQYF.

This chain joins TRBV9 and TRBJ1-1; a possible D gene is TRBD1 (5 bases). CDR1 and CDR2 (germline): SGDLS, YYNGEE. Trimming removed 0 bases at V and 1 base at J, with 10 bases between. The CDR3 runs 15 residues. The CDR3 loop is CASSVGPGTNTEAFF. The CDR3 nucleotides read TGTGCCAGCAGCGTAGGCCCGGGGACGAACACTGAAGCTTTCTTT.

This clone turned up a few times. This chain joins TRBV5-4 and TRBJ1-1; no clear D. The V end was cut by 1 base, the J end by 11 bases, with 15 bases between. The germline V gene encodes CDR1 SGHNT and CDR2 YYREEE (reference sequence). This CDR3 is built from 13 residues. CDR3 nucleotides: TGTGCCAGCAGCTTGCCGGCAATCGGGTCGGCTTTCTTT. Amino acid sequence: CASSLPAIGSAFF.

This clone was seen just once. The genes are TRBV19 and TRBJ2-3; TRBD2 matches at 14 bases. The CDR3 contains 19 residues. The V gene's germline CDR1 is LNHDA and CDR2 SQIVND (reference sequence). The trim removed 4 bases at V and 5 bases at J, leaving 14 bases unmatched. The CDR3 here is CASSRRGRGLAGVLDTQYF. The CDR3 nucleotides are TGTGCCAGTAGTAGGAGGGGTCGGGGACTAGCGGGAGTTTTAGATACGCAGTATTTT.

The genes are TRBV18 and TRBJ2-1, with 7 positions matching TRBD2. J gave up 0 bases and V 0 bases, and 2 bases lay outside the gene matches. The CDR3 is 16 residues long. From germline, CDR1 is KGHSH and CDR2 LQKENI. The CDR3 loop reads CASSPPGGSSYNEQFF. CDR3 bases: TGTGCCAGCTCACCACCGGGGGGGAGCTCCTACAATGAGCAGTTCTTC. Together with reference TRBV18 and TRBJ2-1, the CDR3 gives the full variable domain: NAGVMQNPRHLVRRRGQEARLRCSPMKGHSHVYWYRQLPEEGLKFMVYLQKENIIDESGMPKERFSAEFPKEGPSILRIQQVVRGDSAAYFCASSPPGGSSYNEQFFGPGTRLTVL.

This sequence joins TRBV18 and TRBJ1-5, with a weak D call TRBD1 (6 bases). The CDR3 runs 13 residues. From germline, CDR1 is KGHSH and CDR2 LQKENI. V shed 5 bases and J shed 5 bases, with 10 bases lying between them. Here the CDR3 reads CASSRGEDQPQHF. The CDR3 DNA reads TGTGCCAGCTCAAGGGGGGAGGATCAGCCCCAGCATTTT. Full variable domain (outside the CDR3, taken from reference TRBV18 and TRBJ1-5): NAGVMQNPRHLVRRRGQEARLRCSPMKGHSHVYWYRQLPEEGLKFMVYLQKENIIDESGMPKERFSAEFPKEGPSILRIQQVVRGDSAAYFCASSRGEDQPQHFGDGTRLSIL.

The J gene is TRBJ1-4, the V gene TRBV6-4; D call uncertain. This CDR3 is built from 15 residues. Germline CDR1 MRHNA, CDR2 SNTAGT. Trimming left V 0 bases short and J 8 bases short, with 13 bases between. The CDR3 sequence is CASSDSGRPGEKLFF. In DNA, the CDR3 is TGTGCCAGCAGTGACTCAGGCCGCCCGGGGGAAAAACTGTTTTTT.

CDR3 amino acids: CASSPPRTGSFEQYF. CDR3 sequence (DNA): TGTGCCAGCTCACCACCCCGGACGGGCTCCTTTGAGCAGTACTTC. The chain uses TRBV18 and TRBJ2-7; D is ambiguous. In germline, CDR1 is KGHSH, CDR2 LQKENI. The CDR3 is 15 residues long. Trimming pared 0 bases from V and 7 bases from J, leaving 16 bases between.

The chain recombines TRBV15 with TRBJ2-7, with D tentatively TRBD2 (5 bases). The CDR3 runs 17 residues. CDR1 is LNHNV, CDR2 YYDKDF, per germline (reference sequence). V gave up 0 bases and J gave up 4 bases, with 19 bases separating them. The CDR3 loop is CATSRDPGLREKYEQYF. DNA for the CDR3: TGTGCCACCAGCAGAGACCCGGGTTTAAGGGAGAAGTACGAGCAGTACTTC.

CDR3 in DNA: TGCGCCAGCAGTGGTGTCTACGCAAACACCGGGGAGCTGTTTTTT. Amino acids: CASSGVYANTGELFF. The V gene is TRBV10-2, the J gene TRBJ2-2, with D uncertain. The V and J ends lost 4 bases and 2 bases respectively, with 11 bases between them. The CDR3 is 15 residues long. CDR1 is WSHSY, CDR2 SAAADI, per germline.